Below are 17 T cell receptor beta chains sequenced from a single sample in a study of blood T cell repertoires in COVID-19. Assay: immunoSEQ multiplex PCR; the TCRdb copy retains only in-frame clones and omits some. Among about 52,000 clones listed, 75% to 95% were seen once. Source material: peripheral blood. The receptors originated from a man between 45 and 60 years old with active COVID-19.

The chain carries TRBV5-1 and TRBJ2-5, with 12 bases identical to TRBD2. With V trimmed by 4 bases and J by 4 bases, 17 bases remained unmatched. The CDR3 covers 19 residues. Germline V gene lookup returns CDR1 SGHRS and CDR2 YFSETQ. CDR3 region: CASSLTPGTSGLEGETQYF. The CDR3 DNA reads TGCGCCAGCAGCCTGACTCCCGGGACTAGCGGGCTCGAGGGAGAGACCCAGTACTTC.

This chain uses TRBV29-1 with TRBJ1-1; D perhaps matches TRBD1 (5 bases). The germline CDR1 and CDR2 sequences are SQVTM and ANQGSEA. With 6 bases removed from V and 7 bases from J, the gap between germline ends came to 18 bases. CDR3 size: 13 residues. The CDR3 coding sequence is TGCAGCGTGGGGTGGGGGGATTCTAGTGAAGCTTTCTTT. Its protein product is CSVGWGDSSEAFF. The variable domain in full, with the rest retrieved from reference TRBV29-1 and TRBJ1-1, is SAVISQKPSRDICQRGTSLTIQCQVDSQVTMMFWYRQQPGQSLTLIATANQGSEATYESGFVIDKFPISRPNLTFSTLTVSNMSPEDSSIYLCSVGWGDSSEAFFGQGTRLTVV.

V is TRBV5-1 and J is TRBJ1-1; D is ambiguous. Germline CDR1 is SGHRS and CDR2 is YFSETQ. This CDR3 is 15 amino acids long. Trimming took off 2 bases at V and 4 bases at J, with 15 bases between the two ends. CDR3 region: CASSLVPTSGTEAFF. CDR3 nucleotides: TGCGCCAGCAGCTTAGTACCCACATCGGGCACTGAAGCTTTCTTT.

J is TRBJ1-5 and V is TRBV6-2 or TRBV6-3; D remains ambiguous. This CDR3 spans 15 amino acids. In germline, CDR1 is MNHEY, CDR2 SVGEGT. Trimming stripped 4 bases from V and 0 bases from J, with 10 bases between. CDR3 coding DNA: TGTGCCAGCAGTTCCTGGTCGGGTAGCAATCAGCCCCAGCATTTT. It is translated as CASSSWSGSNQPQHF.

The V gene is TRBV10-3, the J gene TRBJ1-5; tentative D call: TRBD1 (5 bases). CDR3 length: 13 amino acids. V lost 5 bases to trimming and J lost 10 bases, with 15 bases between them. CDR1 ENHRY and CDR2 SYGVKD come from the germline V gene. The CDR3 is CAISPGLSSPQHF. CDR3 nucleotide sequence: TGTGCCATCAGTCCGGGACTTTCTTCTCCCCAGCATTTT.

The V and J genes are TRBV11-2 and TRBJ2-3; 14 positions match TRBD2. Losses at the gene ends were 1 base for V and 2 bases for J; bases not matched to a gene: 5. This CDR3 comprises 18 residues. Germline values: CDR1 SGHAT, CDR2 FQNNGV. The CDR3 sequence is CASSLGRLAGGDTDTQYF. Here the CDR3 DNA reads TGTGCCAGCAGCTTAGGTAGACTAGCGGGAGGGGACACAGATACGCAGTATTTT.

This clone appeared once. This rearrangement joins TRBV7-2 to TRBJ2-1, with 7 bases lining up with TRBD2. This CDR3 spans 14 amino acids. Germline CDR1 SGHTA, CDR2 FQGNSA. Unmatched junction bases numbered 6, after V lost 8 bases and J lost 2 bases. Here the CDR3 reads CASQERGTYNEQFF. CDR3 sequence (DNA): TGTGCCAGCCAAGAGCGGGGAACCTACAATGAGCAGTTCTTC.

The chain has TRBV12-3 or TRBV12-4 and TRBJ1-3; D possibly corresponds to TRBD1 (6 bases). The V gene lost 9 bases and the J gene lost 7 bases, with 16 bases spanning the gap. The CDR3 sequence is 13 residues long. CDR3 protein: CASTHGGGNTIYF. The CDR3 region has the DNA TGTGCCAGTACCCATGGGGGCGGGAACACCATATATTTT.

J is TRBJ1-5 and V is TRBV6-1, with D tentatively TRBD1 (6 bases). CDR3 length equals 16 residues. Trimming stripped 2 bases from V and 2 bases from J, with 13 bases between. The V gene's germline CDR1 is MNHNS and CDR2 SASEGT. The CDR3 region is CASSERGGLGNQPQHF. CDR3 nucleotide sequence: TGTGCCAGCAGTGAAAGAGGGGGTCTTGGCAATCAGCCCCAGCATTTT.

V usage is TRBV18 and J usage is TRBJ2-1; no firm D call. This CDR3 spans 13 amino acids. V gave up 1 base and J gave up 5 bases, with 6 bases separating them. The germline CDR1 and CDR2 sequences are KGHSH and LQKENI. CDR3 in amino acids: CASSPRQNNEQFF. CDR3 bases: TGTGCCAGCTCACCACGCCAGAACAATGAGCAGTTCTTC.

V gene TRBV19 combines with J gene TRBJ1-1; 8 nucleotides align to TRBD1. The length of the CDR3 is 13 residues. With V trimmed by 6 bases and J by 6 bases, 6 bases remained unmatched. Germline values: CDR1 LNHDA, CDR2 SQIVND (reference sequence). The CDR3 loop is CASRGQGVSEAFF. DNA of the CDR3: TGTGCCAGTAGAGGACAGGGTGTTTCTGAAGCTTTCTTT.

This clone has just one count. CDR3 coding DNA: TGTGCCAGCAGCCAAGATTCGACTAGTCCTTACAATGAGCAGTTCTTC. Protein: CASSQDSTSPYNEQFF. This chain uses TRBV4-2 with TRBJ2-1; a weak D match, TRBD2 (6 bases). The CDR3 covers 16 residues. Trimming pared 0 bases from V and 4 bases from J, leaving 13 bases between. Per the germline V gene, CDR1 is LGHNA and CDR2 is YNFKEQ.

This clone appeared a few times. This chain uses TRBV2 with TRBJ2-7, with TRBD1 matching over 10 bases. V lost 5 bases, J lost 5 bases, and 6 bases stayed unmatched. CDR1 SNHLY and CDR2 FYNNEI come from the germline V gene. CDR3 length: 14 amino acids. This CDR3 reads CASSPGQGLHEQYF. Here the CDR3 DNA reads TGTGCCAGCAGTCCGGGACAGGGGTTACACGAGCAGTACTTC.

The CDR3 coding sequence is TGTGCCAGCTCACCGGGCGGGAGTAGTACAGATACGCAGTATTTT. The encoded protein is CASSPGGSSTDTQYF. This rearrangement joins TRBV18 to TRBJ2-3; 7 bases line up with TRBD2. With V trimmed by 3 bases and J by 3 bases, 6 bases remained unmatched. This CDR3 is 15 amino acids long. Looked up from germline, CDR1 is KGHSH and CDR2 is LQKENI. Variable domain in full (rest from reference TRBV18 and TRBJ2-3): NAGVMQNPRHLVRRRGQEARLRCSPMKGHSHVYWYRQLPEEGLKFMVYLQKENIIDESGMPKERFSAEFPKEGPSILRIQQVVRGDSAAYFCASSPGGSSTDTQYFGPGTRLTVL.

V gene TRBV7-6 combines with J gene TRBJ2-5; TRBD1 is a possible D gene (5 bases). This CDR3 region has 18 residues. V lost 0 bases and J 1 base, leaving 18 bases between the germline ends. Looked up from germline, CDR1 is SGHVS and CDR2 is FNYEAQ. The CDR3 DNA follows: TGTGCCAGCAGCTTAGCGGGGCTTCTCCAGCGCTCCCAAGAGACCCAGTACTTC. Translation: CASSLAGLLQRSQETQYF. Supplemented by reference TRBV7-6 and TRBJ2-5, the full variable domain reads GAGVSQSPRYKVTKRGQDVALRCDPISGHVSLYWYRQALGQGPEFLTYFNYEAQQDKSGLPNDRFSAERPEGSISTLTIQRTEQRDSAMYRCASSLAGLLQRSQETQYFGPGTRLLVL.

This chain connects TRBV5-1 to TRBJ2-3, with a possible D match to TRBD2 (5 bases). Trimming cost V 4 bases and J 2 bases, with 11 bases left between them. The CDR3 spans 14 residues. The germline V gene encodes CDR1 SGHRS and CDR2 YFSETQ. The CDR3 DNA sequence: TGCGCCAGCAGCGAAGGACTTACCACAGATACGCAGTATTTT. Amino acid sequence: CASSEGLTTDTQYF.

V is TRBV28 and J is TRBJ2-7; tentatively, D is TRBD1 (6 bases). CDR1 MDHEN and CDR2 SYDVKM come from the germline V gene. The CDR3 extends over 11 amino acids. The V end lost 3 bases, the J end lost 12 bases, and 12 bases lay between the germline ends. The CDR3 loop reads CASSLSQGLYF. The CDR3 DNA follows: TGTGCCAGCAGTTTGAGTCAGGGGTTGTACTTC.